The 8 T cell receptor beta chains below all came from one sample that was sequenced in a study of patients and donors after allogeneic stem cell transplantation. TCRdb re-called the RT-PCR reads through MiXCR, storing one row per CDR3 protein. The sample holds 920,000 or so distinct CDR3 sequences; about a sixth are singletons and the top ten take approximately 5.9%. The sample was blood, either unsorted or a sorted T cell fraction (not recorded which). The receptors were gathered from a human donor who was either an allogeneic HSCT recipient or a stem cell or donor lymphocyte infusion donor (not recorded which). It is not recorded whose cells these are; they may come from a transplant donor.

V usage is TRBV6-2 or TRBV6-3 and J usage is TRBJ1-5, with 8 bases aligning to TRBD1. There are 14 residues in the CDR3. The ends lost 5 bases at V and 6 bases at J; junction bases unmatched: 6. The germline gives CDR1 MNHEY, CDR2 SVGEGT. The CDR3 coding sequence is TGTGCCAGCAGTCTTTCGGACAGGGTTCAGCCCCAGCATTTT. This gives the protein CASSLSDRVQPQHF.

This clonotype was counted many times. The junction departs from the called germline gene at one end, perhaps through a read error. The chain uses TRBV7-7 and TRBJ2-2, with 7 bases identical to TRBD2. This CDR3 spans 18 amino acids. Germline assignment: CDR1 SSHAT and CDR2 FNYEAQ (reference sequence). CDR3 sequence reads: CASSYSLAEPSNTGELFF. CDR3 sequence (DNA): TGTGCTAGCAGCTATTCCCTAGCGGAGCCTTCTAACACCGGGGAGCTGTTTTTT.

The genes are TRBV5-1 and TRBJ2-5, with 11 bases aligning to TRBD2. From germline, CDR1 is SGHRS and CDR2 YFSETQ. Trimming cost V 4 bases and J 1 base; bases outside gene matches: 6. The CDR3 consists of 16 residues. The CDR3 nucleotides read TGCGCCAGCAGCGTGAAACTAGCGGGGGTCCAAGAGACCCAGTACTTC. Protein product: CASSVKLAGVQETQYF.

The J gene is TRBJ2-5, the V gene TRBV7-2; D perhaps matches TRBD1 (6 bases). CDR1 is SGHTA, CDR2 FQGNSA, per germline. Trimming stripped 0 bases from V and 6 bases from J, with 14 bases between. The CDR3 covers 15 residues. CDR3: CASSLAHREWKTQYF. The CDR3 DNA sequence: TGTGCCAGCAGCTTAGCGCACAGGGAATGGAAGACCCAGTACTTC.

The chain recombines TRBV5-1 with TRBJ2-5, with TRBD1 matching 8 bases. Germline V lookup: CDR1 SGHRS, CDR2 YFSETQ. The ends lost 3 bases at V and 3 bases at J; junction bases unmatched: 10. This CDR3 spans 16 amino acids. The CDR3 bases are TGCGCCAGCAGCTCCCCGGCGGGACAGGTAAAAGAGACCCAGTACTTC. Its translation: CASSSPAGQVKETQYF.

This clonotype was counted a few times. The CDR3 sequence is CSVGKLAGYNEQFF. The CDR3 DNA reads as TGCAGCGTTGGGAAACTAGCGGGTTACAATGAGCAGTTCTTC. The chain employs TRBV29-1 and TRBJ2-1; 9 nucleotides align to TRBD2. This CDR3 has 14 amino acids. Unmatched junction bases numbered 5, after V lost 4 bases and J lost 4 bases. CDR1 is SQVTM, CDR2 ANQGSEA, per germline.

This clonotype has just a few counts. This rearrangement joins TRBV29-1 to TRBJ2-7; TRBD1 or TRBD2 may be the D gene (5 bases each). Germline CDR1 reads SQVTM; CDR2 reads ANQGSEA. The CDR3 is made up of 12 amino acids. Trimming stripped 7 bases from V and 3 bases from J, with 13 bases between. The CDR3 here is CSGRDGNYEQYF. CDR3 nucleotides: TGCAGCGGCCGGGACGGCAACTACGAGCAGTACTTC.

Only a few counts were recorded for this clonotype. The genes are TRBV5-1 and TRBJ2-2; no clear D gene. V was shortened by 1 base and J by 3 bases, with 10 bases between the two germline ends. CDR1 SGHRS and CDR2 YFSETQ come from the germline V gene. This CDR3 region has 15 residues. The chain's CDR3 is CASSLMAVDTGELFF. CDR3 DNA: TGCGCCAGCAGCTTGATGGCCGTTGACACCGGGGAGCTGTTTTTT.